This TCR beta chain was sequenced for a study of shared clonotypes between healthy human individuals. Study-level points and caveats: Non-shared clonotypes were found to have lower generation probabilities than the clonotypes that were shared by all four of the sorted-subset donors.

TCRdb keeps only in-frame clones here, not all; method: immunoSEQ multiplex PCR. The sample records approximately 2.3 million clones, 85% to 95% being singletons. Comments on this clone: Antigen unknown.

This CDR3 comprises 17 residues. V gave up 6 bases and J gave up 1 base; unmatched junction bases: 13. The V gene's germline CDR1 is SEHNR and CDR2 FQNEAQ (reference sequence). This clonotype originated in a man aged 18 to 35 in good health. Some clones in this sample may be carry-over from other donors' samples. V is TRBV7-9 and J is TRBJ2-3, with 7 bases identical to TRBD2. The sequenced material came from naive CD4+ T cells from PBMCs. Stated subset: CD45RA+ positively selected. The CDR3 nucleotides are TGTGCCAGCAGGGGCGAGGGAGAACGGGAGGGCACAGATACGCAGTATTTT. Protein: CASRGEGEREGTDTQYF. Combining the CDR3 with reference TRBV7-9 and TRBJ2-3 gives the whole variable domain DTGVSQNPRHKITKRGQNVTFRCDPISEHNRLYWYRQTLGQGPEFLTYFQNEAQLEKSRLLSDRFSAERPKGSFSTLEIQRTEQGDSAMYLCASRGEGEREGTDTQYFGPGTRLTVL.